This T cell receptor (beta chain) was found in a study of cytotoxic CD8 clonotypes in ibrutinib-treated CLL. Whole-study context: Among the patients, about a dozen presented as relapsed/refractory and roughly 15 as treatment-naive; roughly 17 showed unmutated IGHV.

With respect to this clone: Its antigen is not known.

Study-level findings and limits: While tracking circulating CD8+ T-cell counts, baseline clonality exceeded that of age-matched healthy donors.

The V gene's germline CDR1 is SGHRS and CDR2 YFSETQ. Trimming left V 0 bases short and J 4 bases short, with 3 bases between. CDR3 size: 12 residues. Repertoires were generated with immunoSEQ multiplex PCR, while TCRdb's copy carries only in-frame clones and drops some. Seen here are just over 200,000 clones, roughly three quarters observed once, and the top ten hold more than 4.5%. The origin of this receptor is a human donor with chronic lymphocytic leukemia. The chain has TRBV5-1 and TRBJ2-3; no clear D. Source: PBMCs, taken after 12 months of ibrutinib treatment. CDR3 loop: CASSLGADTQYF. Here the CDR3 DNA reads TGCGCCAGCAGCTTGGGGGCAGATACGCAGTATTTT.